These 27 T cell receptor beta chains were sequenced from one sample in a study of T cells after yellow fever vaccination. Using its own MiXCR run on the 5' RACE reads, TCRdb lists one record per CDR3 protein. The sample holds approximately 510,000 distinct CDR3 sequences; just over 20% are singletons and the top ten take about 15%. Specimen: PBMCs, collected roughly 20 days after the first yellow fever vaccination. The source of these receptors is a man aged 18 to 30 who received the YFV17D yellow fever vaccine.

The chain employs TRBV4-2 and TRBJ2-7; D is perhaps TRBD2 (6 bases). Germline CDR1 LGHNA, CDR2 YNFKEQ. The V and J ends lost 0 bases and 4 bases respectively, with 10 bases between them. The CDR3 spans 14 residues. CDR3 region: CASSQDLAPYEQYV. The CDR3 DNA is TGTGCCAGCAGCCAAGATCTAGCGCCGTACGAGCAGTACGTC.

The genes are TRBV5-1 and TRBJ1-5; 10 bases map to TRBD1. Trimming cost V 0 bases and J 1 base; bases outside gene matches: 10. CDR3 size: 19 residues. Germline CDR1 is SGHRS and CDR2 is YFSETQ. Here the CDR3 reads CASSLGPGTGDLSNQPQHF. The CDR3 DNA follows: TGCGCCAGCAGCTTGGGGCCCGGGACAGGGGACCTAAGCAATCAGCCCCAGCATTTT.

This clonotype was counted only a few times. Written as DNA, the CDR3 is TGTGCCAGCAGCCCAGCCATGTTCGCTCAAGGAAACACCATATATTTT. Its translation: CASSPAMFAQGNTIYF. The rearrangement joins TRBV7-2 to TRBJ1-3, with D unclear. The CDR3 loop spans 16 amino acids. Trimming removed 5 bases at V and 4 bases at J, with 18 bases between. Germline CDR1 SGHTA, CDR2 FQGNSA.

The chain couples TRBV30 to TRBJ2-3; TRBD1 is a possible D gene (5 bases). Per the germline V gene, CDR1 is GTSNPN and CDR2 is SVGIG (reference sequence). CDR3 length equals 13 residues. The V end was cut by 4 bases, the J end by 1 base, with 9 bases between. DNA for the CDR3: TGTGCCTGGACCAGACAGCGCACAGATACGCAGTATTTT. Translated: CAWTRQRTDTQYF.

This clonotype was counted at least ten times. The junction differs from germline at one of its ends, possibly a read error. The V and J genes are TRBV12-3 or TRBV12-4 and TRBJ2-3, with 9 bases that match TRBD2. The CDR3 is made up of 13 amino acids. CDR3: CASSLAGADTQYF. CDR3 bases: TGTGCCAGCAGCTTAGCGGGGGCAGATACGCAGTATTTT.

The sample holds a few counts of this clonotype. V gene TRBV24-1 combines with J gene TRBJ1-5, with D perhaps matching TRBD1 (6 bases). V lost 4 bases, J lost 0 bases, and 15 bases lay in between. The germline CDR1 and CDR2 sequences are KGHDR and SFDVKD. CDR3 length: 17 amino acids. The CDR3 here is CATSDLQGFYSNQPQHF. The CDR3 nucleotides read TGTGCCACCAGTGACCTACAGGGATTTTATAGCAATCAGCCCCAGCATTTT.

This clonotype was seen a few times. Here the CDR3 reads CASSLVSQIAKNIQYF. CDR3 sequence (DNA): TGTGCCAGCAGCTTGGTGTCCCAGATAGCCAAAAACATTCAGTACTTC. This chain connects TRBV7-2 to TRBJ2-4; D remains ambiguous. This CDR3 region has 16 residues. The germline V and J ends were trimmed by 3 bases and 0 bases, with 12 bases remaining between them. Germline V gene sequence: CDR1 SGHTA, CDR2 FQGNSA.

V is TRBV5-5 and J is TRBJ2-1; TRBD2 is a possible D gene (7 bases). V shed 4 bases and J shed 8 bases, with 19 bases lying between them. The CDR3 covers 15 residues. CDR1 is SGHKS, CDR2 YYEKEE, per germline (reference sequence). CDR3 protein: CASSPSPGGLDEQFF. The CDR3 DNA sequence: TGTGCCAGCAGCCCATCCCCGGGGGGCTTGGATGAGCAGTTCTTC.

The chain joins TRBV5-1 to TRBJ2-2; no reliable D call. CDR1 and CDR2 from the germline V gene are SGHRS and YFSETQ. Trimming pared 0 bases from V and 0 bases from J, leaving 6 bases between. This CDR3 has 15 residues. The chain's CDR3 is CASSLEHSNTGELFF. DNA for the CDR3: TGCGCCAGCAGCTTGGAACACTCGAACACCGGGGAGCTGTTTTTT.

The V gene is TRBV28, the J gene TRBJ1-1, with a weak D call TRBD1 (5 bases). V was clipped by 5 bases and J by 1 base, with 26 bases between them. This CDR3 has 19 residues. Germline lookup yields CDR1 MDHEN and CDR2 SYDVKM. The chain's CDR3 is CASSIPVSLRGRENTEAFF. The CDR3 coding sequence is TGTGCCAGCAGTATTCCAGTATCCCTAAGGGGCCGGGAGAACACTGAAGCTTTCTTT.

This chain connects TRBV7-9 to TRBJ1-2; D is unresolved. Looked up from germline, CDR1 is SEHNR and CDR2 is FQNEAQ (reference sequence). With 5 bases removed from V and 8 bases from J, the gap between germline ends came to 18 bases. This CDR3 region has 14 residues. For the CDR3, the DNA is TGTGCCAGCAGCGACGTCTGGGTGGAGGGCGGCTACACCTTC. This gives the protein CASSDVWVEGGYTF. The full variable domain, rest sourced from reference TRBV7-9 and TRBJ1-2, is DTGVSQNPRHKITKRGQNVTFRCDPISEHNRLYWYRQTLGQGPEFLTYFQNEAQLEKSRLLSDRFSAERPKGSFSTLEIQRTEQGDSAMYLCASSDVWVEGGYTFGSGTRLTVV.

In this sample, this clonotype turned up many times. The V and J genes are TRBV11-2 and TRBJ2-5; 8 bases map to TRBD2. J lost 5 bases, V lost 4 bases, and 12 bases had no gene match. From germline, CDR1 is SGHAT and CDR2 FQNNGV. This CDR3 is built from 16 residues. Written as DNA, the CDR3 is TGTGCCAGCAGCTCGGTTTACGGGACTAGTGTGGAGACCCAGTACTTC. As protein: CASSSVYGTSVETQYF. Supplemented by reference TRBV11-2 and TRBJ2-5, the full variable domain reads EAGVAQSPRYKIIEKRQSVAFWCNPISGHATLYWYQQILGQGPKLLIQFQNNGVVDDSQLPKDRFSAERLKGVDSTLKIQPAKLEDSAVYLCASSSVYGTSVETQYFGPGTRLLVL.

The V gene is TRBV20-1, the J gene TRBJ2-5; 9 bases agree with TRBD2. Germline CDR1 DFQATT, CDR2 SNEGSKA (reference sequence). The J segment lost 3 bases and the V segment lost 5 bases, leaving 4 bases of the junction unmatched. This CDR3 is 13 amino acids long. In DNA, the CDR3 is TGCAGTGCTCAAAGCGGGGGGAAAGAGACCCAGTACTTC. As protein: CSAQSGGKETQYF.

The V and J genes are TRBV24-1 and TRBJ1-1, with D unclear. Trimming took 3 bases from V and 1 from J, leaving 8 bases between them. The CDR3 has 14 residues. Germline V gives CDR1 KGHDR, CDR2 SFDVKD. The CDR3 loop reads CATSDPPPNTEAFF. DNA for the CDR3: TGTGCCACCAGTGATCCCCCACCGAACACTGAAGCTTTCTTT.

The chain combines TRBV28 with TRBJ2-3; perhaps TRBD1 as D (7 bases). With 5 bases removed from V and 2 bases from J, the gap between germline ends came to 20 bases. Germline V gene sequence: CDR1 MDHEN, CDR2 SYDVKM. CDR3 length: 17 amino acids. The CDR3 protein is CASSRGGAGGYTDTQYF. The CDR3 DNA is TGTGCCAGCAGTCGGGGTGGGGCAGGGGGGTACACAGATACGCAGTATTTT.

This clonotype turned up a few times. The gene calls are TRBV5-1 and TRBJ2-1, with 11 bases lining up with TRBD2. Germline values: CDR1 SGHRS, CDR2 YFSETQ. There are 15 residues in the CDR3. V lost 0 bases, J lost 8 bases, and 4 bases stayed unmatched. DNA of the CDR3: TGCGCCAGCAGCTTGGCTAGCGGGGGGACAGATGAGCAGTTCTTC. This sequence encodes CASSLASGGTDEQFF.

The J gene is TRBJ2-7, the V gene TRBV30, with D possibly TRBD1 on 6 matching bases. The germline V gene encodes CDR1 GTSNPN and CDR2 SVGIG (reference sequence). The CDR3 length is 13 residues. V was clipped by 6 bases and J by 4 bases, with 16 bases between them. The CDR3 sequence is CACNTGWRYEQYF. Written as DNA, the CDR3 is TGTGCCTGTAACACAGGGTGGAGGTACGAGCAGTACTTC.

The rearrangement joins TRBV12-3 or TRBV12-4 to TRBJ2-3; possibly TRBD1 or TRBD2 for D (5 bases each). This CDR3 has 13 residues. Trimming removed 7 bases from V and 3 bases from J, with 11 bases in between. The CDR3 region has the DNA TGTGCCAGCACCGGGACCCGTACAGATACGCAGTATTTT. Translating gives CASTGTRTDTQYF.

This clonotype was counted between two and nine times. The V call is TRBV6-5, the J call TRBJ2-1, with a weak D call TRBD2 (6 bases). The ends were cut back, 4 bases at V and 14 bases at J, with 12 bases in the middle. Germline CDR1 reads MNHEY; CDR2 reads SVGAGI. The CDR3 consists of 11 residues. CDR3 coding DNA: TGTGCCAGCAGTTCCGCTAGCGTTAAGTTCTTC. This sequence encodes CASSSASVKFF.

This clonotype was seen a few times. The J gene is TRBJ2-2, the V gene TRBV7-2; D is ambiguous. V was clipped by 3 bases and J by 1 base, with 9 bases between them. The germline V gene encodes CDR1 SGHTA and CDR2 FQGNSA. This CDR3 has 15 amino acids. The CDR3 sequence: CASSFRRLNTGELFF. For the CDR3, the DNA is TGTGCCAGCAGCTTCAGGCGATTGAACACCGGGGAGCTGTTTTTT. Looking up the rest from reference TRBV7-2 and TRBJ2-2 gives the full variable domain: GAGVSQSPSNKVTEKGKDVELRCDPISGHTALYWYRQSLGQGLEFLIYFQGNSAPDKSGLPSDRFSAERTGGSVSTLTIQRTQQEDSAVYLCASSFRRLNTGELFFGEGSRLTVL.

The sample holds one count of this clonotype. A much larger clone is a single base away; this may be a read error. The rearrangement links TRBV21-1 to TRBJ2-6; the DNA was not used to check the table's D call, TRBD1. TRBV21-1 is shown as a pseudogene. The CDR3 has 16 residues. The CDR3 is CAGGRDRSTGANILTF. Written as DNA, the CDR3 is TGTGCCGGGGGGCGGGACAGGTCGACTGGGGCCAACATCCTGACTTTC.

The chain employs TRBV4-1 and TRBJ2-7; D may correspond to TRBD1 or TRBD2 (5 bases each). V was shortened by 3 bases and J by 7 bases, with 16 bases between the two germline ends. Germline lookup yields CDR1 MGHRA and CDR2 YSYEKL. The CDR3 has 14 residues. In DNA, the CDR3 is TGCGCCAGCAGCCATTATGCAGGGTGGGGGGAGCAGTACGTC. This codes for CASSHYAGWGEQYV.

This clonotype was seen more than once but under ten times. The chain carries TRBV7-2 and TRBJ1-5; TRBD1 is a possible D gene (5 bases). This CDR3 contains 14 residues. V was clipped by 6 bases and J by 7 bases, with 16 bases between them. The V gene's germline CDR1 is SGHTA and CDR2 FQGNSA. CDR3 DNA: TGTGCCAGCAGTCGGGCAGGGTCAAGCCAGCCCCAGCATTTT. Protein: CASSRAGSSQPQHF. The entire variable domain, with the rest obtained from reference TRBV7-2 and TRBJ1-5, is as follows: GAGVSQSPSNKVTEKGKDVELRCDPISGHTALYWYRQSLGQGLEFLIYFQGNSAPDKSGLPSDRFSAERTGGSVSTLTIQRTQQEDSAVYLCASSRAGSSQPQHFGDGTRLSIL.

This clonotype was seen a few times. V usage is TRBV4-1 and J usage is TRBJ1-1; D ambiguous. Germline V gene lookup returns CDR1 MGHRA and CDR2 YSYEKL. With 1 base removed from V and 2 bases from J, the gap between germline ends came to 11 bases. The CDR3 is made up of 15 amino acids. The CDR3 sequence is CASSQVGSVNTEAFF. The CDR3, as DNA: TGCGCCAGCAGCCAAGTAGGATCAGTCAACACTGAAGCTTTCTTT.

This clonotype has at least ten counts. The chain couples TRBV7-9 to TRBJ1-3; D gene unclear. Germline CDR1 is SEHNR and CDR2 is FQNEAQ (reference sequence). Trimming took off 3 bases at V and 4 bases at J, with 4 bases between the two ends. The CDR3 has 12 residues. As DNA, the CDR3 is TGTGCCAGCAGCTTTGCAGGAAACACCATATATTTT. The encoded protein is CASSFAGNTIYF.

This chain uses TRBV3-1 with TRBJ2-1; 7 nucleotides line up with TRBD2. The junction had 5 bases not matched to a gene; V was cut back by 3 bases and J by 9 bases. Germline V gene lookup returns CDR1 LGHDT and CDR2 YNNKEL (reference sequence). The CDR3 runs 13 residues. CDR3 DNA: TGTGCCAGCAGCCAGGCTAGCGGTTTTGAGCAGTTCTTC. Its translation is CASSQASGFEQFF.

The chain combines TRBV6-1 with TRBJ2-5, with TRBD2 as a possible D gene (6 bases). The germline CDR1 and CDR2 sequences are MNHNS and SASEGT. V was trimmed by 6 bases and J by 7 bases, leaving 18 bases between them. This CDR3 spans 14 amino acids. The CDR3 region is CASSSRGSAGTQYF. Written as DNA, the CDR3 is TGTGCCAGCAGCTCCCGGGGGAGCGCCGGGACCCAGTACTTC.